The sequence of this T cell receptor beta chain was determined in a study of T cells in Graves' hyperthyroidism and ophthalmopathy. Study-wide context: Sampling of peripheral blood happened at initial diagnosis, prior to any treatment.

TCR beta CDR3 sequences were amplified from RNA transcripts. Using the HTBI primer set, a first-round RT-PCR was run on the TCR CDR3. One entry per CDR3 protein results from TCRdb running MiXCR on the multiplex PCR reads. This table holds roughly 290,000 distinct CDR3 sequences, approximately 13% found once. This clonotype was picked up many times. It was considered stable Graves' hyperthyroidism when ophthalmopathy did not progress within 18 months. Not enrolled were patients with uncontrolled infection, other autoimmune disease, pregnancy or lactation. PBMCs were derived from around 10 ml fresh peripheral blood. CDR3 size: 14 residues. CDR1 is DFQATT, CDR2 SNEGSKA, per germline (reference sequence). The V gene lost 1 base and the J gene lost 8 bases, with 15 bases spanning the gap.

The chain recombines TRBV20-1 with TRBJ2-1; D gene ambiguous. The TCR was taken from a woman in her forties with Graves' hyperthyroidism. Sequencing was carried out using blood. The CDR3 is CSARGRSGWDEQFF. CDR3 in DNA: TGCAGTGCTAGAGGGAGATCTGGGTGGGATGAGCAGTTCTTC.